One and the same sample provided the 32 T cell receptor beta chains below, sequenced in a study of blood T cell repertoires in COVID-19. Here immunoSEQ multiplex PCR was the method, and the copy in TCRdb shows in-frame clones only, minus some. Of about 410,000 clones in the sample, around nine tenths were seen once. Sequenced input: peripheral blood. These receptors all stem from a middle-aged woman with COVID-19, enrolled during active disease.

The chain recombines TRBV28 with TRBJ1-2; D may be TRBD1 (5 bases). The germline V gene encodes CDR1 MDHEN and CDR2 SYDVKM. The V end was cut by 3 bases, the J end by 7 bases, with 12 bases between. This CDR3 has 13 amino acids. The CDR3 nucleotides are TGTGCCAGCAGTTTCGCCAGGGTAATTGGCTACACCTTC. It yields the protein CASSFARVIGYTF.

In nucleotides, the CDR3 is TGTGCCAGCATCAAAATCAGAAGTTACACTGAAGCTTTCTTT. This gives the protein CASIKIRSYTEAFF. The chain has TRBV27 and TRBJ1-1; no clear D. The CDR3 extends over 14 amino acids. CDR1 and CDR2 (germline): MNHEY, SMNVEV (reference sequence). Trimming shortened V by 7 bases and J by 3 bases, and 15 bases separated the two germline ends.

V gene TRBV11-2 combines with J gene TRBJ2-5; a weak D match, TRBD1 (7 bases). This CDR3 has 13 amino acids. V dropped 2 bases and J dropped 7 bases, with 11 bases sitting between them. Germline loops: CDR1 SGHAT, CDR2 FQNNGV. The CDR3 protein is CASSLRQGGTQYF. CDR3 nucleotides: TGTGCCAGCAGCTTACGACAGGGAGGGACCCAGTACTTC.

The rearrangement uses TRBV5-1 and TRBJ2-7, with 7 bases matching TRBD1. V was clipped by 5 bases and J by 3 bases; unmatched bases: 5. Germline assignment: CDR1 SGHRS and CDR2 YFSETQ. The CDR3 is made up of 13 amino acids. CDR3 amino acids: CASSSGQIYEQYF. CDR3 nucleotide sequence: TGCGCCAGCAGTTCGGGACAGATCTACGAGCAGTACTTC.

Written as DNA, the CDR3 is TGTGCCAGCAGCTTGGGACAGGGGTCGTACAATGAGCAGTTCTTC. Protein product: CASSLGQGSYNEQFF. This chain joins TRBV7-3 and TRBJ2-1; 10 positions agree with TRBD1. The CDR3 consists of 15 residues. The germline V gene encodes CDR1 SGHTA and CDR2 FQGTGA. The trim removed 3 bases at V and 4 bases at J, leaving 3 bases unmatched.

V usage is TRBV14 and J usage is TRBJ2-1; 10 nucleotides line up with TRBD1. The trim removed 3 bases at V and 4 bases at J, leaving 3 bases unmatched. The CDR3 has 15 residues. Germline values: CDR1 SGHDN, CDR2 FVKESK. The CDR3 loop reads CASSQRGQGYNEQFF. CDR3 in DNA: TGTGCCAGCAGCCAGAGGGGACAGGGGTACAATGAGCAGTTCTTC.

The chain carries TRBV6-1 and TRBJ2-7, with D maybe TRBD2 (7 bases). CDR1 MNHNS and CDR2 SASEGT come from the germline V gene. Trimming stripped 0 bases from V and 3 bases from J, with 12 bases between. The CDR3 extends over 15 amino acids. CDR3 sequence (DNA): TGTGCCAGCAGTGAAGCGGGGGGGCGTATCTACGAGCAGTACTTC. Amino acid sequence: CASSEAGGRIYEQYF.

V and J are TRBV27 and TRBJ2-2; 8 nucleotides agree with TRBD1. J was trimmed by 3 bases and V by 10 bases; bases with no gene match: 4. The CDR3 spans 13 residues. The V gene's germline CDR1 is MNHEY and CDR2 SMNVEV (reference sequence). CDR3 sequence: CATVGQDTGELFF. The CDR3 bases are TGTGCCACCGTGGGACAGGACACCGGGGAGCTGTTTTTT.

The chain has TRBV6-2 or TRBV6-3 and TRBJ1-5; unclear D gene. Per the germline V gene, CDR1 is MNHEY and CDR2 is SVGEGT. Trimming pared 6 bases from V and 0 bases from J, leaving 15 bases between. The CDR3 runs to 16 residues. The CDR3 loop is CASRPPGLPSNQPQHF. In nucleotides, the CDR3 is TGTGCCAGCAGGCCTCCCGGACTGCCTAGCAATCAGCCCCAGCATTTT.

This sequence joins TRBV18 and TRBJ1-2, with TRBD1 matching 9 bases. Germline CDR1 is KGHSH and CDR2 is LQKENI. The CDR3 runs 14 residues. Germline trimming cut 1 base from V and 5 bases from J; bases unmatched to any gene: 2. CDR3 residues: CASSPQGQGYGYTF. In nucleotides, the CDR3 is TGTGCCAGCTCACCACAGGGACAGGGATATGGCTACACCTTC.

This clone was recorded once. This chain uses TRBV7-9 with TRBJ1-6; D gene ambiguous. Germline V lookup: CDR1 SEHNR, CDR2 FQNEAQ (reference sequence). The V gene lost 3 bases and the J gene lost 8 bases, with 11 bases spanning the gap. CDR3 length: 14 amino acids. For the CDR3, the DNA is TGTGCCAGCAGCTTCCTGGTCTCAGATTCACCCCTCCACTTT. Translation: CASSFLVSDSPLHF. The variable domain in full, with the rest retrieved from reference TRBV7-9 and TRBJ1-6, is DTGVSQNPRHKITKRGQNVTFRCDPISEHNRLYWYRQTLGQGPEFLTYFQNEAQLEKSRLLSDRFSAERPKGSFSTLEIQRTEQGDSAMYLCASSFLVSDSPLHFGNGTRLTVT.

CDR3 residues: CASSPISRTSNTEAFF. The CDR3 DNA is TGTGCCAGCTCACCGATCTCTAGAACCTCGAACACTGAAGCTTTCTTT. The chain employs TRBV18 and TRBJ1-1; D call uncertain. This CDR3 region has 16 residues. The ends were cut back, 3 bases at V and 1 base at J, with 15 bases in the middle. CDR1 KGHSH and CDR2 LQKENI come from the germline V gene.

The gene calls are TRBV28 and TRBJ2-6; a possible D gene is TRBD1 (6 bases). V gave up 1 base and J gave up 3 bases, with 25 bases separating them. CDR1 is MDHEN, CDR2 SYDVKM, per germline. The CDR3 runs 21 residues. CDR3 loop: CASSLSRTGIRPLVGANVLTF. CDR3 nucleotide sequence: TGTGCCAGCAGTTTATCCCGAACAGGGATTAGGCCTTTAGTTGGGGCCAACGTCCTGACTTTC.

The CDR3 reads CASSPAPPVNNEQFF. Written as DNA, the CDR3 is TGTGCCAGCAGCCCCGCACCACCGGTTAACAATGAGCAGTTCTTC. The chain recombines TRBV5-5 with TRBJ2-1; D gene uncertain. V was clipped by 4 bases and J by 5 bases, with 16 bases between them. CDR1 and CDR2 from the germline V gene are SGHKS and YYEKEE (reference sequence). This CDR3 comprises 15 residues.

The chain combines TRBV2 with TRBJ1-1; D possibly corresponds to TRBD1 (6 bases). The CDR3 spans 15 residues. The ends were cut back, 4 bases at V and 2 bases at J, with 14 bases in the middle. The germline CDR1 and CDR2 sequences are SNHLY and FYNNEI. In DNA, the CDR3 is TGTGCCAGCAGTGTCACAGGGACGGGTAACACTGAAGCTTTCTTT. Translating gives CASSVTGTGNTEAFF.

This chain joins TRBV27 and TRBJ1-1; a weak D match, TRBD1 (5 bases). CDR3 size: 16 residues. Deletions cut 6 bases from V and 4 bases from J, with 21 bases between. Germline V gene sequence: CDR1 MNHEY, CDR2 SMNVEV (reference sequence). The CDR3 loop is CASRLAGGVIPTEAFF. CDR3 in DNA: TGTGCCAGCAGACTGGCTGGGGGGGTTATACCCACTGAAGCTTTCTTT.

This chain links TRBV2 with TRBJ2-7; D may be TRBD2 (6 bases). The CDR3 covers 14 residues. Germline loops: CDR1 SNHLY, CDR2 FYNNEI. V dropped 6 bases and J dropped 7 bases, with 19 bases sitting between them. The CDR3 DNA reads as TGTGCCAGCAGAAGGTTACTAGCCGGGGAGGAGCAGTACTTC. Protein product: CASRRLLAGEEQYF.

The chain carries TRBV10-3 and TRBJ1-2; 7 nucleotides line up with TRBD1. The CDR3 consists of 14 residues. Trimming cost V 10 bases and J 8 bases; bases outside gene matches: 16. Looked up from germline, CDR1 is ENHRY and CDR2 is SYGVKD. CDR3 nucleotide sequence: TGTGCCAGATCCGATGACAGGGCCCAAGGGGGCTACACCTTC. It specifies CARSDDRAQGGYTF.

This clone was seen a few times. The chain combines TRBV4-1 with TRBJ1-5; 7 bases agree with TRBD1. Germline lookup yields CDR1 MGHRA and CDR2 YSYEKL. V gave up 3 bases and J gave up 6 bases; unmatched junction bases: 2. The length of the CDR3 is 13 residues. The CDR3 loop reads CASSQDRIQPQHF. The DNA for the CDR3 is TGCGCCAGCAGCCAGGACAGGATTCAGCCCCAGCATTTT.

V usage is TRBV5-1 and J usage is TRBJ2-1, with 8 bases matching TRBD1. The V and J ends lost 4 bases and 10 bases, in that order; junction bases with no gene match: 13. The CDR3 sequence is 15 residues long. Germline V gene sequence: CDR1 SGHRS, CDR2 YFSETQ. CDR3 bases: TGCGCCAGCAGCACCGGGACAGGAGCCCTGAGGGAGCAGTTCTTC. Its translation: CASSTGTGALREQFF.

In this sample, this clone turned up once. The genes are TRBV28 and TRBJ2-1, with TRBD2 identical over 10 bases. The CDR3 contains 11 residues. Germline V gives CDR1 MDHEN, CDR2 SYDVKM. Trimming took 9 bases from V and 9 from J; bases not matched to a gene: 2. The CDR3 loop is CASRTSGEQFF. In DNA form, the CDR3 reads TGTGCCAGTCGGACTAGCGGTGAGCAGTTCTTC. Full variable domain (missing parts from reference TRBV28 and TRBJ2-1): DVKVTQSSRYLVKRTGEKVFLECVQDMDHENMFWYRQDPGLGLRLIYFSYDVKMKEKGDIPEGYSVSREKKERFSLILESASTNQTSMYLCASRTSGEQFFGPGTRLTVL.

V is TRBV30 and J is TRBJ1-1; D is uncertain. The CDR3 sequence is 12 residues long. Germline CDR1 reads GTSNPN; CDR2 reads SVGIG (reference sequence). Trimming stripped 3 bases from V and 3 bases from J, with 8 bases between. This CDR3 reads CAWRLSYTEAFF. As DNA, the CDR3 is TGTGCCTGGAGGTTGTCATACACTGAAGCTTTCTTT.

The chain has TRBV7-3 and TRBJ2-5; 7 bases fit TRBD1. Germline V gene data show CDR1 as SGHTA and CDR2 as FQGTGA. J lost 0 bases, V lost 5 bases, and 3 bases had no gene match. This CDR3 contains 14 residues. CDR3: CASSRTGYQETQYF. CDR3 in DNA: TGTGCCAGCAGCAGGACAGGATACCAAGAGACCCAGTACTTC.

This clone has just a few counts. The rearrangement uses TRBV29-1 and TRBJ2-3, with D tentatively TRBD1 (5 bases). Per the germline V gene, CDR1 is SQVTM and CDR2 is ANQGSEA. CDR3 length: 14 residues. V was pared by 2 bases and J by 0 bases, with 9 bases between. The CDR3 loop is CSVEQGSSTDTQYF. For the CDR3, the DNA is TGCAGCGTTGAACAGGGTTCTAGCACAGATACGCAGTATTTT.

This clone has just one count. The chain has TRBV5-1 and TRBJ1-3; no reliable D call. CDR1 is SGHRS and CDR2 is YFSETQ in the germline V gene. This CDR3 comprises 15 residues. The V gene lost 4 bases and the J gene lost 0 bases, with 11 bases spanning the gap. This chain's CDR3 is CASSTYPSSGNTIYF. Written as DNA, the CDR3 is TGCGCCAGCAGCACCTACCCGAGCTCTGGAAACACCATATATTTT.

This sequence joins TRBV4-3 and TRBJ2-3, with 13 positions matching TRBD2. Germline CDR1 is LGHNA and CDR2 is YSLEER. V dropped 5 bases and J dropped 5; count of bases not matched to a gene: 4. The CDR3 consists of 15 residues. The CDR3 bases are TGCGCCAGCAGCAAGGGACTAGCGGGGTTAGATACGCAGTATTTT. Amino acids: CASSKGLAGLDTQYF.

This chain connects TRBV5-8 to TRBJ2-1; D is uncertain. The CDR3 has 15 residues. In germline, CDR1 is SGHTS, CDR2 YDEGEE. V lost 2 bases and J lost 1, with 10 bases in between. The CDR3 here is CASSFKAVSYNEQFF. The CDR3 bases are TGTGCCAGCAGCTTCAAAGCTGTATCCTACAATGAGCAGTTCTTC.

This clone was seen only once. The V gene is TRBV6-5, the J gene TRBJ2-2; D possibly corresponds to TRBD1 (5 bases). The CDR3 totals 16 residues. V was trimmed by 4 bases and J by 3 bases, leaving 15 bases between them. Germline CDR1 and CDR2: MNHEY and SVGAGI. This CDR3 is CASSSFQGRDTGELFF. The CDR3 DNA follows: TGTGCCAGCAGTTCCTTCCAGGGTCGGGACACCGGGGAGCTGTTTTTT.

The chain recombines TRBV7-6 with TRBJ2-7, with D possibly matching TRBD1 (6 bases). From germline, CDR1 is SGHVS and CDR2 FNYEAQ. The CDR3 runs 17 residues. The V end lost 1 base, the J end lost 4 bases, and 20 bases lay between the germline ends. For the CDR3, the DNA is TGTGCCAGCAGCTTAGGCCCCTCAGGGGCCCCCCTTTACGAGCAGTACTTC. Translated: CASSLGPSGAPLYEQYF.

The table lists this clone with a few counts. This sequence joins TRBV30 and TRBJ1-6; D might be TRBD1 (6 bases). CDR3 size: 14 residues. The germline gives CDR1 GTSNPN, CDR2 SVGIG (reference sequence). V lost 0 bases and J lost 7, with 10 bases in between. The CDR3 is CAWSVLQGNSPLHF. The CDR3 DNA follows: TGTGCCTGGAGTGTGCTTCAGGGGAATTCACCCCTCCACTTT.

The V call is TRBV9, the J call TRBJ2-1; 15 positions match TRBD2. V trimming: 3 bases; J trimming: 0 bases; junction bases outside the gene matches: 10. Germline V gene lookup returns CDR1 SGDLS and CDR2 YYNGEE. CDR3 length: 20 amino acids. CDR3: CASSELGLAGGQSSYNEQFF. The CDR3 coding sequence is TGTGCCAGCAGCGAACTGGGACTAGCGGGGGGCCAGAGCTCCTACAATGAGCAGTTCTTC.

The chain joins TRBV27 to TRBJ2-7; perhaps TRBD1 as D (5 bases). CDR1 is MNHEY and CDR2 is SMNVEV in the germline V gene (reference sequence). This CDR3 spans 15 amino acids. Trimming removed 1 base from V and 0 bases from J, with 10 bases in between. The CDR3 region is CASSLLRQSSYEQYF. As DNA, the CDR3 is TGTGCCAGCAGTTTATTACGACAGAGCTCCTACGAGCAGTACTTC.